Listed here are 2 T cell receptor beta chains from one sample, sequenced in a study of CD8+ T cells in alopecia areata. Sample treatment: oral pan-JAK inhibitor, 5-10 mg twice daily. cDNA prepared by RNA extraction and subsequent reverse transcription served as the template for sequencing. The method was immunoSEQ multiplex PCR; TCRdb's version includes in-frame clones alone and lacks a portion of them. The sample lists 35,000 to 45,000 clones, around 90% occurring once. The sequencing used CD8+ T cells sorted from blood, collected at week 24, from a patient treated with tofacitinib. All receptors come from a human donor with alopecia areata.

The chain links TRBV4-2 to TRBJ2-3; the D is unclear. Germline V lookup: CDR1 LGHNA, CDR2 YNFKEQ. V lost 0 bases to trimming and J lost 0 bases, with 7 bases between them. The CDR3 loop spans 15 amino acids. The CDR3 DNA follows: TGTGCCAGCAGCCAAGATCGGCTGAGCACAGATACGCAGTATTTT. Its translation: CASSQDRLSTDTQYF.

This clone was detected once. The rearrangement links TRBV6-1 to TRBJ2-4; D not certain. The V end lost 2 bases, the J end lost 0 bases, and 8 bases lay between the germline ends. The CDR3 is made up of 15 amino acids. Germline V gene lookup returns CDR1 MNHNS and CDR2 SASEGT. CDR3 sequence (DNA): TGTGCCAGCAGTGAATTGGTGGTAGCCAAAAACATTCAGTACTTC. This codes for CASSELVVAKNIQYF.